These T cell receptor beta chains were read from a single sample in a study of neoadjuvant anti-PD-1 for oral cavity cancer. Sequencing was performed with immunoSEQ multiplex PCR; in TCRdb, only in-frame clones are kept and a portion is missing. The data show about 13,000 clones, roughly two thirds seen once. This sample comprised PBMCs, obtained after nivolumab (anti-PD-1) treatment. These receptors came from a person between 40 and 79 years old with oral cavity squamous cell carcinoma. Both conserved end residues are part of each CDR3. D genes are given only for firm matches. A clone size is listed for some rows: how often the clone was seen (once, few, many), or a class if it is expanded.

abundance	d_gene	j_gene	v_gene	CDR3nt	CDR3aa
.	TRBD1	TRBJ2-3	TRBV25-1	TGTGCCAGCAGTGAATTCCAGGGGGCCACAGATACGCAGTATTTT	CASSEFQGATDTQYF
.	.	TRBJ1-4	TRBV11-2	TGTGCCAGCAGCTCCCGGGTGAATGAAAAACTGTTTTTT	CASSSRVNEKLFF
.	.	TRBJ2-6	TRBV27	TGTGCCAGCAGGCAGATCAGGGGTTCGAGCTCTGGGGCCAACGTCCTGACTTTC	CASRQIRGSSSGANVLTF
once	.	TRBJ1-5	TRBV7-9	TGTGCCAGCAGGGGGGGTGGTCAGCCCCAGCATTTT	CASRGGGQPQHF
once	.	TRBJ2-1	TRBV11-2	TGTGCCAGCAGCTTAGTCACAGGGAGTACGAATGAGCAGTTCTTC	CASSLVTGSTNEQFF
.	.	TRBJ2-7	TRBV5-1	TGCGCCAGCAGAGCCGGGACGGTGGCCTACGAGCAGTACTTC	CASRAGTVAYEQYF
.	TRBD2	TRBJ2-1	TRBV27	TGTGCCAGCAGCTCAGCGGGGGGGGACTCCTACAATGAGCAGTTCTTC	CASSSAGGDSYNEQFF
.	.	TRBJ2-7	TRBV4-2	TGTGCCAGCAGCCAAGAGGGGAACTCCTACGAGCAGTACTTC	CASSQEGNSYEQYF
.	TRBD2	TRBJ2-5	TRBV30	TGTGCCTGGAGTGTGGGTAGTAGCGGGAGTGGGGAGACCCAGTACTTC	CAWSVGSSGSGETQYF
.	.	TRBJ1-3	TRBV9	TGTGCCAGCAGCCCAAGCCCTGGACAGTCCTCTGGAAACACCATATATTTT	CASSPSPGQSSGNTIYF